The clone carrying this T cell receptor beta chain was seen a few times. Its antigen is not identified. Trimming removed 3 bases from V and 2 bases from J, with 9 bases in between. The germline CDR1 and CDR2 sequences are SGHRS and YFSETQ. This CDR3 has 13 amino acids. A single record per CDR3 protein comes from TCRdb applying MiXCR to the RT-PCR reads. This table holds hundreds of thousands of distinct CDR3 sequences, approximately 18% found once. This sample was taken from a study of response to subunit inactivated influenza vaccine. General observations from the study: With each seasonal influenza vaccination, the authors suggested, few new T cells are recruited.

The chain carries TRBV5-1 and TRBJ2-7, with a weak D call TRBD2 (5 bases). The receptor was derived from a man between 45 and 60 years old who received an inactivated influenza vaccine. The material sequenced was PBMCs from blood, taken roughly 5 days after vaccination. DNA for the CDR3: TGCGCCAGCAGCTCAAATAGCGCCTACGAGCAGTACTTC. Its protein product is CASSSNSAYEQYF.